Listed below are T cell receptor beta chains from one sample, sequenced in a study of PD-L1 blockade in urothelial cancer. TCRdb keeps only in-frame clones here, not all; method: immunoSEQ multiplex PCR. This table has about 72,000 clones, approximately 86% appearing once. Here the sequenced sample was PBMCs, taken around atezolizumab (anti-PD-L1) treatment. Receptors originate from a man in his sixties with urothelial cancer. The CDR3 runs from the conserved cysteine through the conserved F or W. A D gene is named only where the DNA matches it firmly. Expanded clones get a size class; other rows say once, few or many, or leave the size out.

- | 16 | TRBJ2-5 | - | TRBV7-3 | TGTGCCAGCAGCTCAACCCCCTGGCAGGGCCAAGAGACCCAGTACTTC | CASSSTPWQGQETQYF
- | 13 | TRBJ1-1 | - | TRBV28 | TGTGCCAGCACCCCCGACAGTCTACATGAAGCTTTCTTT | CASTPDSLHEAFF
- | 12 | TRBJ1-1 | - | TRBV30 | TGTGCCTGGCTCGGGTTTTGTACTCTAGCTTTCTTT | CAWLGFCTLAFF
- | 14 | TRBJ1-5 | few | TRBV28 | TGTGCCAGCAGCCGATTAGTGGGCAATCAGCCCCAGCATTTT | CASSRLVGNQPQHF
TRBD1 | 15 | TRBJ1-3 | - | TRBV6-1 | TGTGCCAGCACCTCAGGGGGTTTTTATGGAAACACCATATATTTT | CASTSGGFYGNTIYF
TRBD1 | 13 | TRBJ2-5 | few | TRBV18 | TGTGCCAGCTCACCAGGACAGGGAGAGACCCAGTACTTC | CASSPGQGETQYF
- | 14 | TRBJ2-2 | - | TRBV25-1 | TGTGCCAGCAGTTCCCGACTGGACACCGGGGAGCTGTTTTTT | CASSSRLDTGELFF
- | 12 | TRBJ2-1 | - | TRBV2 | TGTGCCAGCAATTACGAGTACAATGAGCAGTTCTTC | CASNYEYNEQFF
TRBD1 | 14 | TRBJ2-5 | - | TRBV14 | TGTGCCAGCAGCCAGAACAGGGGGCAAGAGACCCAGTACTTC | CASSQNRGQETQYF
TRBD2 | 15 | TRBJ2-2 | - | TRBV7-2 | TGTGCCAGCAGAGGGACTAGCGGAAACACCGGGGAGCTGTTTTTT | CASRGTSGNTGELFF
- | 15 | TRBJ2-3 | - | TRBV11-2 | TGTGCCAGCACCCCAAGTAGGACTAGCACAGATACGCAGTATTTT | CASTPSRTSTDTQYF
TRBD2 | 15 | TRBJ2-1 | - | TRBV7-2 | TGTGCCAGCAGTTCCGCGGGGGGGCCCTTTGATGAGCAGTTCTTC | CASSSAGGPFDEQFF
- | 17 | TRBJ2-5 | - | TRBV5-1 | TGCGCCAGCAGCTTGATTTGGACAGCCGGGTACCAAGAGACCCAGTACTTC | CASSLIWTAGYQETQYF
TRBD2 | 17 | TRBJ2-1 | - | TRBV4-1 | TGCGCCAGCAGCCAAGAGGGTCGGGGGGGGCTTTACAATGAGCAGTTCTTC | CASSQEGRGGLYNEQFF